This TCR beta chain was found in a study of cytomegalovirus exposure and HLA in healthy donors. Study-wide results and limits: Reports indicated that the classifier achieved high specificity and sensitivity in diagnosing cytomegalovirus status.

The V gene lost 5 bases and the J gene lost 6 bases, with 17 bases spanning the gap. The germline V gene has CDR1 PRHDT and CDR2 FYEKMQ (reference sequence). This CDR3 is 16 amino acids long. Amplification used 60 Vbeta primers and 13 Jbeta primers. Some clones are missing from TCRdb's copy, which holds only in-frame ones; the method was immunoSEQ multiplex PCR. This table holds some 72,000 clones. Note on this clone: Antigen specificity is unknown.

Sequencing was done on a sample of PBMCs. The sequence came from a man aged 40-50 years in good health and CMV-seronegative. This chain connects TRBV13 to TRBJ1-6; D possibly corresponds to TRBD1 (5 bases). The CDR3 here is CASSGGAGAANSPLHF. CDR3 in DNA: TGTGCCAGCAGCGGCGGGGCGGGCGCCGCTAATTCACCCCTCCACTTT. Complete variable domain (other parts from reference TRBV13 and TRBJ1-6): AAGVIQSPRHLIKEKRETATLKCYPIPRHDTVYWYQQGPGQDPQFLISFYEKMQSDKGSIPDRFSAQQFSDYHSELNMSSLELGDSALYFCASSGGAGAANSPLHFGNGTRLTVT.